This TCR beta chain was sequenced during a study of CD8 T cells in Susac syndrome. Germline CDR1 reads DFQATT; CDR2 reads SNEGSKA (reference sequence). The CDR3 loop spans 16 amino acids. V shed 2 bases, J shed 3 bases, and the junction held 10 bases outside the gene matches. The multiple sclerosis controls were treatment-naive patients with relapsing-remitting disease that was stable or active. RNA in amounts of roughly 0.5 to 1 ug was reverse transcribed with random hexamers. It was immunoSEQ multiplex PCR that amplified TCR beta CDR3 across 54 Vbeta and 13 Jbeta. TCRdb independently ran MiXCR on the immunoSEQ multiplex PCR reads; one entry per CDR3 protein. The table records 130,000 or so distinct CDR3 sequences, roughly 80% of them present only once.

The receptor was isolated from a human donor with multiple sclerosis. The V and J genes are TRBV20-1 and TRBJ2-5; 9 positions match TRBD1. The sample consisted of CD8+ T cells from PBMCs. The CDR3 is CSARTTDRGKEETQYF. The CDR3 nucleotides are TGCAGTGCTAGAACAACTGACAGGGGGAAGGAAGAGACCCAGTACTTC.